This is a list of T cell receptor beta chains from one sample in a study of blood T cells in healthy people across ages. TCRdb reanalysed the 5' RACE reads using MiXCR and keeps one entry per CDR3 protein. Among 1.5 million to 2 million distinct CDR3 sequences listed, approximately 30% were seen once. The source material was blood. The receptors were gathered from a woman in her twenties or thirties in good health. Both conserved end residues are part of each CDR3. D genes are given only for firm matches. The size of a clone is reported for some rows only, either as once, few or many, or as a class for expanded clones.

cdr3_length	d_call	clone_size	v_call	j_call	cdr3_aa	cdr3_nt
16	TRBD1	NA	TRBV12-3/TRBV12-4	TRBJ1-2	CASRPRGQGSFGGYTF	TGTGCCAGCAGGCCTAGGGGACAGGGGAGCTTCGGTGGCTACACCTTC
15	NA	few	TRBV4-1	TRBJ1-2	CASSFAGTSVYGYTF	TGCGCCAGCAGCTTCGCCGGGACATCAGTTTATGGCTACACCTTC
16	NA	NA	TRBV6-1	TRBJ1-5	CASTPGGGWSNQPQHF	TGTGCCAGCACCCCTGGCGGGGGTTGGAGCAATCAGCCCCAGCATTTT
12	NA	NA	TRBV2	TRBJ2-3	CASSRAVDTQYF	TGTGCCAGCAGCAGAGCGGTAGATACGCAGTATTTT
13	NA	NA	TRBV24-1	TRBJ2-1	CATSDFTESEQFF	TGTGCCACCAGTGATTTTACAGAATCCGAGCAGTTCTTC
12	NA	NA	TRBV28	TRBJ2-1	CASSFPTEEQFF	TGTGCCAGCAGTTTCCCCACGGAAGAGCAGTTCTTC
13	TRBD2	few	TRBV4-2	TRBJ2-1	CASSQATSYEQFF	TGTGCCAGCAGCCAAGCGACTAGCTATGAGCAGTTCTTC
14	NA	NA	TRBV6-2/TRBV6-3	TRBJ2-7	CASTTPEGSYEQYF	TGTGCCAGCACGACACCCGAGGGGTCCTACGAGCAGTACTTC
13	TRBD1	NA	TRBV6-6	TRBJ1-2	CASNLQGSYGYTF	TGTGCCAGCAACCTACAGGGGTCCTATGGCTACACCTTC
15	TRBD2	NA	TRBV29-1	TRBJ2-7	CSVEGSGSGGYEQYF	TGCAGCGTTGAAGGGAGCGGTAGCGGGGGCTACGAGCAGTACTTC
14	TRBD1	NA	TRBV12-5	TRBJ2-4	CASGWTGAKNIQYF	TGTGCTAGTGGTTGGACAGGGGCTAAAAACATTCAGTACTTC
14	TRBD1	many	TRBV5-1	TRBJ2-3	CASSLGQGPDTQYF	TGCGCCAGCAGCTTAGGACAGGGACCAGATACGCAGTATTTT
16	NA	NA	TRBV7-2	TRBJ1-1	CASSLQPRTSGTEAFF	TGTGCCAGCAGCTTACAGCCTAGAACTTCGGGCACTGAAGCTTTCTTT
13	NA	NA	TRBV9	TRBJ2-5	CASSVLPKETQYF	TGTGCCAGCAGCGTTCTTCCGAAAGAGACCCAGTACTTC
15	TRBD2	many	TRBV4-3	TRBJ2-7	CASSQDPGGSYEQYF	TGCGCCAGCAGCCAAGATCCGGGGGGCTCCTACGAGCAGTACTTC
14	NA	few	TRBV20-1	TRBJ2-7	CSGGGPRSSYEQYF	TGCAGTGGAGGCGGGCCTAGAAGCTCCTACGAGCAGTACTTC